The 21 T cell receptor beta chains below were found in one sample sequenced in a study of human T cells and chemical hapten exposure. The time point here: patch test 2, 6 weeks after DPC sensitization. Treatment denoted: therapeutic diphenylcyclopropenone sensitization with weekly scalp DPC. TCRdb re-derived calls from the RACE reads in MiXCR, one entry per CDR3 protein. This sample has 80,000 to 100,000 distinct CDR3 sequences, with about a tenth found just once. Sequencing used whole blood, obtained in connection with sensitization to the hapten diphenylcyclopropenone (DPC). Every receptor here comes from a woman between 40 and 55 years old with alopecia areata. Some clones in this sample may be carry-over from other donors' samples.

Ten or more counts support this clonotype. The chain uses TRBV29-1 and TRBJ1-1, with D tentatively TRBD1 (6 bases). This CDR3 is built from 14 residues. Trimming removed 3 bases from V and 4 bases from J, with 15 bases in between. In germline, CDR1 is SQVTM, CDR2 ANQGSEA. The CDR3 region is CSVEPQGIPTEAFF. DNA of the CDR3: TGCAGCGTTGAGCCCCAGGGGATTCCCACTGAAGCTTTCTTT.

Relative to its sample, this clonotype is medium-sized. The chain carries TRBV11-2 and TRBJ2-2; D not certain. This CDR3 is 14 amino acids long. V lost 1 base and J lost 4, with 7 bases in between. Germline loops: CDR1 SGHAT, CDR2 FQNNGV. The chain's CDR3 is CASSLVPPTGELFF. CDR3 in DNA: TGTGCCAGCAGCTTAGTACCTCCCACCGGGGAGCTGTTTTTT.

This clonotype was observed at least ten times. This chain uses TRBV20-1 with TRBJ1-3; D may be TRBD1 (5 bases). Per the germline V gene, CDR1 is DFQATT and CDR2 is SNEGSKA (reference sequence). V lost 3 bases and J 0 bases, leaving 18 bases between the germline ends. The CDR3 totals 17 residues. The CDR3 here is CSARRGTAGGSGNTIYF. The CDR3 bases are TGCAGTGCTAGGAGGGGTACAGCGGGGGGCTCTGGAAACACCATATATTTT.

This clonotype appeared many times. This CDR3 reads CASSASGFGQFF. The CDR3 bases are TGTGCCAGCAGTGCTAGCGGATTCGGGCAGTTCTTC. J is TRBJ2-1 and V is TRBV6-2 or TRBV6-3, with 7 bases identical to TRBD2. Germline V CDR1 and CDR2: MNHEY, SVGEGT. This CDR3 spans 12 amino acids. The trim removed 5 bases at V and 12 bases at J, leaving 7 bases unmatched.

In this sample, this clonotype turned up a few times. The chain employs TRBV20-1 and TRBJ2-1, with D tentatively TRBD1 or TRBD2 (5 bases each). Looked up from germline, CDR1 is DFQATT and CDR2 is SNEGSKA (reference sequence). This CDR3 spans 14 amino acids. V was shortened by 5 bases and J by 5 bases, with 16 bases between the two germline ends. The CDR3 region has the DNA TGCAGTGCTGCCTCCGGGACCACTAACAATGAGCAGTTCTTC. It translates to CSAASGTTNNEQFF.

The table lists this clonotype with many counts. The V call is TRBV27, the J call TRBJ1-1; D perhaps matches TRBD1 (6 bases). The germline V gene encodes CDR1 MNHEY and CDR2 SMNVEV (reference sequence). V gave up 6 bases and J gave up 5 bases, with 10 bases separating them. The CDR3 totals 12 residues. The CDR3 coding sequence is TGTGCCAGCAGCCCTCAGGGGACTGAAGCTTTCTTT. Its translation: CASSPQGTEAFF.

This clonotype was picked up a small number of times. The chain couples TRBV5-1 to TRBJ2-1; 12 nucleotides agree with TRBD2. The CDR3 runs 15 residues. Losses at the gene ends were 4 bases for V and 4 bases for J; bases not matched to a gene: 3. The germline CDR1 and CDR2 sequences are SGHRS and YFSETQ. The CDR3 loop is CASSQGTSGYNEQFF. The DNA for the CDR3 is TGCGCCAGCAGCCAAGGGACTAGCGGGTACAATGAGCAGTTCTTC.

This clonotype was detected many times. This rearrangement joins TRBV28 to TRBJ2-3; tentatively, D is TRBD1 or TRBD2 (5 bases each). Trimming removed 4 bases from V and 4 bases from J, with 15 bases in between. The CDR3 contains 15 residues. The germline V gene has CDR1 MDHEN and CDR2 SYDVKM. CDR3 amino acids: CASSSPGQGPDTQYF. The CDR3 region has the DNA TGTGCCAGCAGTTCCCCGGGGCAGGGACCAGATACGCAGTATTTT. The complete variable domain, with remaining parts taken from reference TRBV28 and TRBJ2-3, reads DVKVTQSSRYLVKRTGEKVFLECVQDMDHENMFWYRQDPGLGLRLIYFSYDVKMKEKGDIPEGYSVSREKKERFSLILESASTNQTSMYLCASSSPGQGPDTQYFGPGTRLTVL.

V gene TRBV12-3 or TRBV12-4 combines with J gene TRBJ2-1; 11 positions agree with TRBD2. CDR3 length: 14 residues. V lost 3 bases to trimming and J lost 10 bases; unmatched junction nucleotides: 5. The CDR3, as DNA: TGTGCCAGCAGTTTGGAACTAGCGGGAGTCGAGCAGTTCTTC. Protein product: CASSLELAGVEQFF.

The gene calls are TRBV29-1 and TRBJ2-7; D possibly corresponds to TRBD2 (6 bases). The germline V gene encodes CDR1 SQVTM and CDR2 ANQGSEA. This CDR3 spans 16 amino acids. Trimming left V 4 bases short and J 2 bases short, with 21 bases between. CDR3 residues: CSVAAYWKGGPYEQYF. Here the CDR3 DNA reads TGCAGCGTTGCGGCCTACTGGAAGGGAGGCCCCTACGAGCAGTACTTC.

This clonotype was seen ten or more times. V usage is TRBV11-3 and J usage is TRBJ2-1, with TRBD1 matching 7 bases. The V segment lost 2 bases and the J segment 5 bases; nucleotides outside the gene matches: 6. This CDR3 is 15 amino acids long. Germline lookup yields CDR1 SGHNT and CDR2 YENEEA. The CDR3 loop reads CASSLRRGSDNEQFF. The CDR3 region has the DNA TGTGCCAGCAGCTTACGCAGGGGGTCAGACAATGAGCAGTTCTTC. The full variable domain, rest sourced from reference TRBV11-3 and TRBJ2-1, is EAGVVQSPRYKIIEKKQPVAFWCNPISGHNTLYWYLQNLGQGPELLIRYENEEAVDDSQLPKDRFSAERLKGVDSTLKIQPAELGDSAVYLCASSLRRGSDNEQFFGPGTRLTVL.

In its sample, this clonotype was seen a few times. The chain employs TRBV3-1 and TRBJ2-7; the D gene is possibly TRBD2 (6 bases). The CDR3 extends over 13 amino acids. Trimming removed 4 bases at V and 10 bases at J, with 17 bases between. Germline CDR1 and CDR2: LGHDT and YNNKEL (reference sequence). The CDR3 region is CASSLRRTGDQYF. CDR3 DNA sequence: TGTGCCAGCAGCCTCAGAAGAACGGGAGATCAGTACTTC.

This clonotype has ten or more counts. The chain carries TRBV7-2 and TRBJ2-5, with 8 bases that match TRBD1. In germline, CDR1 is SGHTA, CDR2 FQGNSA. The CDR3 extends over 16 amino acids. V was clipped by 2 bases and J by 4 bases; unmatched bases: 9. The CDR3 loop is CASSLHPRQGPETQYF. The CDR3 DNA reads TGTGCCAGCAGCTTACACCCCCGACAGGGGCCAGAGACCCAGTACTTC.

In its sample, this clonotype was seen many times. This sequence joins TRBV2 and TRBJ2-1; D not certain. Germline lookup yields CDR1 SNHLY and CDR2 FYNNEI. This CDR3 comprises 11 residues. V lost 5 bases, J lost 9 bases, and 8 bases lay in between. CDR3 nucleotide sequence: TGTGCCAGCAGTCTCAGCGTTGAGCAGTTCTTC. Protein: CASSLSVEQFF.

This clonotype came up many times. This CDR3 is CSARDPLSGVTNEKLFF. CDR3 sequence (DNA): TGCAGTGCTAGAGATCCCCTGAGCGGGGTCACTAATGAAAAACTGTTTTTT. The rearrangement uses TRBV20-1 and TRBJ1-4; D not resolved. V was trimmed by 0 bases and J by 2 bases, leaving 16 bases between them. CDR3 length: 17 amino acids. Germline V gene lookup returns CDR1 DFQATT and CDR2 SNEGSKA (reference sequence).

This clonotype has ten or more counts. This rearrangement joins TRBV7-3 to TRBJ2-3, with D maybe TRBD1 (5 bases). The V and J ends lost 5 bases and 9 bases respectively, with 12 bases between them. Per the germline V gene, CDR1 is SGHTA and CDR2 is FQGTGA. The CDR3 sequence is 12 residues long. CDR3 sequence (DNA): TGTGCCAGCAGCCAGGGCAAGGGGACGCAGTATTTT. Its protein product is CASSQGKGTQYF. Based on the CDR3 plus reference TRBV7-3 and TRBJ2-3, the full variable domain is GAGVSQTPSNKVTEKGKYVELRCDPISGHTALYWYRQSLGQGPEFLIYFQGTGAADDSGLPNDRFFAVRPEGSVSTLKIQRTERGDSAVYLCASSQGKGTQYFGPGTRLTVL.

This chain connects TRBV20-1 to TRBJ1-5; D may be TRBD1 (5 bases). This CDR3 has 13 residues. The germline V and J ends were trimmed by 5 bases and 0 bases, with 8 bases remaining between them. The V gene's germline CDR1 is DFQATT and CDR2 SNEGSKA (reference sequence). The CDR3 spells CSAGGNSNQPQHF. Here the CDR3 DNA reads TGCAGTGCTGGGGGGAATAGCAATCAGCCCCAGCATTTT.

This clonotype was seen ten or more times. This rearrangement joins TRBV27 to TRBJ2-7; TRBD2 is a possible D gene (6 bases). Trimming took off 6 bases at V and 6 bases at J, with 12 bases between the two ends. The CDR3 runs to 12 residues. Germline CDR1 and CDR2: MNHEY and SMNVEV (reference sequence). CDR3: CASSQTSTEQYF. The CDR3 DNA is TGTGCCAGCAGCCAGACTAGTACCGAGCAGTACTTC.

This clonotype turned up a few times. The gene calls are TRBV14 and TRBJ1-4; D gene uncertain. This CDR3 has 13 amino acids. Germline CDR1 is SGHDN and CDR2 is FVKESK. Trimming stripped 5 bases from V and 8 bases from J, with 12 bases between. The CDR3 here is CASSAGWREKLFF. DNA for the CDR3: TGTGCCAGCAGCGCGGGGTGGCGGGAAAAACTGTTTTTT.

There are many counts of this clonotype. The rearrangement uses TRBV6-2 or TRBV6-3 and TRBJ2-7, with 14 positions matching TRBD2. This CDR3 is built from 19 residues. CDR1 and CDR2 from the germline V gene are MNHEY and SVGEGT. V lost 2 bases and J lost 1; bases outside the gene matches: 10. Here the CDR3 reads CASSYNSGTSGRRSYEQYF. CDR3 coding DNA: TGTGCCAGCAGTTACAACAGTGGGACTAGCGGGAGACGTTCCTACGAGCAGTACTTC.

The chain carries TRBV28 and TRBJ2-2; D may match TRBD1 or TRBD2 (5 bases each). Germline V gene data show CDR1 as MDHEN and CDR2 as SYDVKM. The CDR3 is 16 residues long. Trimming removed 5 bases from V and 0 bases from J, with 13 bases in between. The CDR3 nucleotides read TGTGCCAGCAGTCCGGGTGGGGGAGCGAACACCGGGGAGCTGTTTTTT. This sequence encodes CASSPGGGANTGELFF. The full variable domain, with the rest looked up from reference TRBV28 and TRBJ2-2, is DVKVTQSSRYLVKRTGEKVFLECVQDMDHENMFWYRQDPGLGLRLIYFSYDVKMKEKGDIPEGYSVSREKKERFSLILESASTNQTSMYLCASSPGGGANTGELFFGEGSRLTVL.